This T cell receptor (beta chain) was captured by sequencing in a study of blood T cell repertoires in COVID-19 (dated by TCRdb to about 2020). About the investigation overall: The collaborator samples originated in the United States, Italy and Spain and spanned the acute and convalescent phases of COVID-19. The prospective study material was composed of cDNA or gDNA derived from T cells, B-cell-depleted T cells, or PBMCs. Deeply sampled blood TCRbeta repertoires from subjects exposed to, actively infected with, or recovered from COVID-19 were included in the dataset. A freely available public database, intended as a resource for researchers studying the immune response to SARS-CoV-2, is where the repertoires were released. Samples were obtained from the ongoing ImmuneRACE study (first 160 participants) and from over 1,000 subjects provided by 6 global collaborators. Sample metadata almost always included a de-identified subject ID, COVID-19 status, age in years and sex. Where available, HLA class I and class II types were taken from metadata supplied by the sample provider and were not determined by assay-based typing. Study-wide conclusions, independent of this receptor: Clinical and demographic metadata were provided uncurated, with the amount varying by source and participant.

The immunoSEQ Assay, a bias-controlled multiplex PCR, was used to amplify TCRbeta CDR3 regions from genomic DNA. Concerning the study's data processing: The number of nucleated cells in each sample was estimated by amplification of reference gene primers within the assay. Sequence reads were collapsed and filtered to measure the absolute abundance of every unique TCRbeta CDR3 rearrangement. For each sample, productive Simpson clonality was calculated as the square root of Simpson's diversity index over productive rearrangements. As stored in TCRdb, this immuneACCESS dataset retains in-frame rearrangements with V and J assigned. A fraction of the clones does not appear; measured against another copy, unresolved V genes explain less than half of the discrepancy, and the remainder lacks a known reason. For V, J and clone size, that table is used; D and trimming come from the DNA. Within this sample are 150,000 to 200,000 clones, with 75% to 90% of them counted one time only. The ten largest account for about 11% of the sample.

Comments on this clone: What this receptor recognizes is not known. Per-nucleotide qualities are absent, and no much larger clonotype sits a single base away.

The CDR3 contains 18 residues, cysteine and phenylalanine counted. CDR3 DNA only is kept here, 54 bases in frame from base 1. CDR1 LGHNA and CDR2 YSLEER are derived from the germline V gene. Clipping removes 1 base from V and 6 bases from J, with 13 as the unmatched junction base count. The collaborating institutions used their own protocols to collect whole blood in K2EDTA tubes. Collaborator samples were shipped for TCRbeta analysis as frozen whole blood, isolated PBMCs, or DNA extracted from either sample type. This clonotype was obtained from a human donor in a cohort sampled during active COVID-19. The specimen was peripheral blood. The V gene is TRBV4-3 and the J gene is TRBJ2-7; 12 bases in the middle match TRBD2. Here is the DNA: TGCGCCAGCAGCCAAGGGCCTAGCGGGAGGGAAGGGCCGATCGAGCAGTACTTC. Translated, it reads CASSQGPSGREGPIEQYF.